This T cell receptor (beta chain) was recovered during a study of T cells in Graves' hyperthyroidism and ophthalmopathy. TCR beta CDR3 region amplification was performed from RNA transcripts. The TCR CDR3 was amplified in a first-round RT-PCR using the HTBI primer set. TCRdb ran MiXCR on the multiplex PCR reads and lists one entry per CDR3 protein. The data show 500,000 to 600,000 distinct CDR3 sequences, 46% seen once. On this clonotype: Antigen: not known. This CDR3 is missing its conserved last phenylalanine or tryptophan, likely due to a read error. No DNA is shown, since the ends of the CDR3 on it are uncertain; the CDR3 is the one TCRdb lists.

Study-level results: A 13 V-J signature model discriminated ophthalmopathy versus stable hyperthyroidism. Most thyroid clonotypes expanded above 0.001 were also detected in blood.

Based on clinical symptoms, serum thyroxine and TRAb, thyroid ultrasound and orbital computed tomography, diagnoses were reached. Sequencing was carried out using peripheral blood or thyroid tissue (not recorded which). This sequence originates from an adult woman with Graves' disease, either hyperthyroidism or ophthalmopathy (not recorded which).

The CDR3 spells CASTGGRY. This chain links TRBV12-3 or TRBV12-4 with TRBJ2-2; TRBD2 reflects the table's D call only, with no check against the DNA. Counting both end residues, the CDR3 totals 8 amino acids.